The rows below give T cell receptor beta chains drawn from one sample of a study of cytomegalovirus exposure and HLA in healthy donors. TCRdb keeps only in-frame clones here, not all; method: immunoSEQ multiplex PCR. The sample contains about 89,000 clones, 75% to 80% of which appear only once. Sequencing input: PBMCs. All receptors come from a man aged 25-45 years in good health and CMV-seronegative. Each CDR3 is given with its conserved first and last residue. D genes are given only for firm matches. Rows give clone size only sometimes, using once, few, many, or a class for an expanded clone.

j_call cdr3_length d_call v_call clone_size cdr3_nt cdr3_aa
TRBJ2-7 15 TRBD1 TRBV28 NA TGTGCCAGCAGTTTATCGCTGGACAGGGGTTACGAGCAGTACTTC CASSLSLDRGYEQYF
TRBJ2-2 16 TRBD1 TRBV5-1 once TGCGCCAGTCAAGTCGGGACAGGGTCTTGGACCGGGGAGCTGTTTTTT CASQVGTGSWTGELFF
TRBJ1-2 13 TRBD1 TRBV5-6 once TGTGCCAGCTGTATTGGGGACAGGGGGCCCTACACCTTC CASCIGDRGPYTF
TRBJ1-2 15 NA TRBV2 once TGTGCCAGCAGTATACGTCAGGGGAGTAACTATGGCTACACCTTC CASSIRQGSNYGYTF
TRBJ2-2 17 TRBD2 TRBV7-2 NA TGTGCCAGCAGCTTAGTGGCTAGCGGGGGGCGCACCGGGGAGCTGTTTTTT CASSLVASGGRTGELFF
TRBJ2-2 15 NA TRBV27 NA TGTGCCAGCAGTTTAGCGGCCATGAACACCGGGGAGCTGTTTTTT CASSLAAMNTGELFF
TRBJ2-3 15 TRBD2 TRBV28 once TGTGCCAGCAGCTTAGTAGCGGGAGTTGTAGATACGCAGTATTTT CASSLVAGVVDTQYF
TRBJ2-5 15 TRBD2 TRBV27 NA TGTGCCAGCACCTCACTAGCGGGGGACCAAGAGACCCAGTACTTC CASTSLAGDQETQYF
TRBJ2-1 16 TRBD2 TRBV18 few TGTGCCAGCTCACCCGCCAGCGGGGGGACGTACAATGAGCAGTTCTTC CASSPASGGTYNEQFF
TRBJ1-4 15 TRBD1 TRBV28 once TGTGCCAGCAGGGTGACAGGGGCAACTAATGAAAAACTGTTTTTT CASRVTGATNEKLFF
TRBJ1-1 14 NA TRBV30 few TGCGCCCTAGGGGGTTCACCGATGAACACTGAAGCTTTCTTT CALGGSPMNTEAFF
TRBJ2-1 16 TRBD2 TRBV7-8 NA TGTGCCAGCAGCTTAGGACGGGGGGGCCCCTACAATGAGCAGTTCTTC CASSLGRGGPYNEQFF
TRBJ2-7 18 TRBD1 TRBV4-2 NA TGTGCCAGCAGCCACCCCGAAATGGGCAGGGGGAGCACCTACGAGCAGTACTTC CASSHPEMGRGSTYEQYF
TRBJ1-6 14 NA TRBV19 NA TGTGCCAGTAGTATAGGGCCAATCAATTCACCCCTCCACTTT CASSIGPINSPLHF
TRBJ2-5 17 TRBD2 TRBV6-1 few TGTGCCAGCAGTGAATTGGCGGGAGGGCCTAGGGAAGAGACCCAGTACTTC CASSELAGGPREETQYF
TRBJ2-3 16 NA TRBV6-6 once TGTGCCAGCAGTTATAGTTGGGGGGGGACACCAGATACGCAGTATTTT CASSYSWGGTPDTQYF
TRBJ2-1 15 TRBD2 TRBV19 NA TGTGCCAGTAGTGGCCTAGCGGGGACCTACAATGAGCAGTTCTTC CASSGLAGTYNEQFF
TRBJ2-5 15 NA TRBV6-5 NA TGTGCCAGCAGCAACCTCGGGACACCTAAAGAGACCCAGTACTTC CASSNLGTPKETQYF
TRBJ2-3 16 TRBD2 TRBV10-3 NA TGTGCCATCAGTGAGACTAGCGGGAGGGCCGTAGATACGCAGTATTTT CAISETSGRAVDTQYF
TRBJ1-1 14 NA TRBV28 NA TGTGCCAGCAGTTTATTTGGAGGAACATATGAAGCTTTCTTT CASSLFGGTYEAFF
TRBJ1-5 17 NA TRBV4-1 NA TGCGCCAGCAGCCAAGATAGGAGGCAGGAACTTAATCAGCCCCAGCATTTT CASSQDRRQELNQPQHF
TRBJ1-2 14 NA TRBV19 NA TGTGCCAGTAGTAGCAGGGCGCTAACGGACAGCTACACCTTC CASSSRALTDSYTF